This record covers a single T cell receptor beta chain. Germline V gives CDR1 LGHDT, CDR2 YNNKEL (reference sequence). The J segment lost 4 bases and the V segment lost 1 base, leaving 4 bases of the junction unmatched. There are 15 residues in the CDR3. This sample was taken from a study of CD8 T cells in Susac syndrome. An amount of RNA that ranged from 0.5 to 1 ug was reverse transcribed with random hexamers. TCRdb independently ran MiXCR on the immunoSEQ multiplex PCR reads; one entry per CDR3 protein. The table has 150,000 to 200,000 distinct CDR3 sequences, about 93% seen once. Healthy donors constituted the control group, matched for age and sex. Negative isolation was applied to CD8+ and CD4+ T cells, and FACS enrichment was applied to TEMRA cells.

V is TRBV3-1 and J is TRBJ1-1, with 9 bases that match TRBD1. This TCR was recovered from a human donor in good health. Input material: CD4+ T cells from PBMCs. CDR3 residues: CASSQGRTGATEAFF. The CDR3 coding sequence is TGTGCCAGCAGCCAAGGCCGGACAGGGGCCACTGAAGCTTTCTTT.